The 2 T cell receptor beta chains presented below share a single source sample, sequenced in a study of cytomegalovirus exposure and HLA in healthy donors. TCRdb's table, derived via immunoSEQ multiplex PCR, lists solely in-frame clones and lacks some. In the table there are some 270,000 clones, about 86% of which are singletons. Input material: PBMCs. The receptors stem from a woman younger than 30 in good health and CMV-seronegative.

Here the CDR3 DNA reads TGTGCCGGGGACAGGGGAAACGCAGATACGCAGTATTTT. Its protein product is CAGDRGNADTQYF. V usage is TRBV25-1 and J usage is TRBJ2-3; TRBD1 aligns across 10 bases. Germline CDR1 MGHDK, CDR2 SYGVNS. The V segment lost 11 bases and the J segment 4 bases; nucleotides outside the gene matches: 6. CDR3 length equals 13 residues.

V usage is TRBV4-3 and J usage is TRBJ2-2; 9 nucleotides agree with TRBD2. Trimming removed 0 bases from V and 5 bases from J; junction bases left unmatched: 7. Germline loops: CDR1 LGHNA, CDR2 YSLEER. The CDR3 runs 17 residues. For the CDR3, the DNA is TGCGCCAGCAGCCAAGATATGGTAGCGGGGGCGACCGGGGAGCTGTTTTTT. It codes for CASSQDMVAGATGELFF.